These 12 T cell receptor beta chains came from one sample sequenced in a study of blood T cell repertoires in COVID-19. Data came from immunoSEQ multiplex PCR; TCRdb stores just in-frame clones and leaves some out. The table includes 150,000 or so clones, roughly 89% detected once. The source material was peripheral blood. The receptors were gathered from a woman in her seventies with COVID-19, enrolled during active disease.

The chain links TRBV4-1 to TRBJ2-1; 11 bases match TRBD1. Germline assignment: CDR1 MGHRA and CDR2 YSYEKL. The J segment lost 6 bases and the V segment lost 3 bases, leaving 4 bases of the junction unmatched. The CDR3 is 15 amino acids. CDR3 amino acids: CASSQFGTGGNEQFF. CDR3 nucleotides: TGCGCCAGCAGCCAGTTTGGGACAGGGGGCAATGAGCAGTTCTTC.

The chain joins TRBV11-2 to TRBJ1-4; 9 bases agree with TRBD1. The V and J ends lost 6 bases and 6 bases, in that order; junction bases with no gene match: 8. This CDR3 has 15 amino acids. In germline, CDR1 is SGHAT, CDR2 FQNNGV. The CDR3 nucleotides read TGTGCCAGCAGAAAGGGACAGGGAGGGGATGAAAAACTGTTTTTT. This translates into CASRKGQGGDEKLFF.

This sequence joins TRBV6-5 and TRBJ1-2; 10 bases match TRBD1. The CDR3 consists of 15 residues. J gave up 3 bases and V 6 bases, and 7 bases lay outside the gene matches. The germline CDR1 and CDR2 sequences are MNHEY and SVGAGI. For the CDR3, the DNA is TGTGCCAGCAGCGTACGACAGGGGGCCGACTATGGCTACACCTTC. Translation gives CASSVRQGADYGYTF.

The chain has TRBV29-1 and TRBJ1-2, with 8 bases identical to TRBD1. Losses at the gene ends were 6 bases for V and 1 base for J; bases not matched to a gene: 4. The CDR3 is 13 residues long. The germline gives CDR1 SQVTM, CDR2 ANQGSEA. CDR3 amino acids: CSVTDRVNYGYTF. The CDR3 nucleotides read TGCAGCGTCACGGACAGGGTTAACTATGGCTACACCTTC.

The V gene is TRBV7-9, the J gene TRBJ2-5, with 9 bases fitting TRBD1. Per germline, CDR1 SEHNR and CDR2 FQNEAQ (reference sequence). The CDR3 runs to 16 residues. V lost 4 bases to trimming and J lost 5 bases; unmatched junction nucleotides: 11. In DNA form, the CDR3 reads TGTGCCAGCAGCTCTGGGACAGGGAGTTTCGGGGAGACCCAGTACTTC. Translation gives CASSSGTGSFGETQYF.

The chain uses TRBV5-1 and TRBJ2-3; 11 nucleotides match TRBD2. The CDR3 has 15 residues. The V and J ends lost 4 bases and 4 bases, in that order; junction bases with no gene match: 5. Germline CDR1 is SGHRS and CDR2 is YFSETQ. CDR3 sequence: CASSLTGLAADTQYF. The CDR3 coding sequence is TGCGCCAGCAGCCTAACGGGACTAGCGGCAGATACGCAGTATTTT.

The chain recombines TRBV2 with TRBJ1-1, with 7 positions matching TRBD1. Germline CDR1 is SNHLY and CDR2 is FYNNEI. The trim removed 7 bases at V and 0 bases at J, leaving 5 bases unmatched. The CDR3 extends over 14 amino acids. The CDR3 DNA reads TGTGCCAGCACCCTGACAGGGCTGAACACTGAAGCTTTCTTT. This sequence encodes CASTLTGLNTEAFF.

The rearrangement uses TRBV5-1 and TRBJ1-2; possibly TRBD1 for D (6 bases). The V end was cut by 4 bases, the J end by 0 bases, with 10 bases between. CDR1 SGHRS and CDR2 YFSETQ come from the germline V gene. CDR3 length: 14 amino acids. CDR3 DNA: TGCGCCAGCAGCAAAGACAGGCCTAACTATGGCTACACCTTC. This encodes CASSKDRPNYGYTF.

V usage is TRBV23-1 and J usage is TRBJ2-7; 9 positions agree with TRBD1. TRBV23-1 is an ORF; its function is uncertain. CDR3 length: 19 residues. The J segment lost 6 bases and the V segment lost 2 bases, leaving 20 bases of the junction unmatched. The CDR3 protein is CASSQNHQLGDREDGEQYF. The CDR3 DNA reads TGCGCCAGCAGTCAAAATCATCAGTTGGGGGACAGGGAGGATGGCGAGCAGTACTTC.

The CDR3 DNA is TGTGCCACCGTACCCCCGGGGGGCACAGATACGCAGTATTTT. Its translation is CATVPPGGTDTQYF. V gene TRBV6-5 combines with J gene TRBJ2-3; TRBD2 is a possible D gene (6 bases). This CDR3 region has 14 residues. The germline V gene encodes CDR1 MNHEY and CDR2 SVGAGI. Trimming pared 10 bases from V and 1 base from J, leaving 15 bases between.

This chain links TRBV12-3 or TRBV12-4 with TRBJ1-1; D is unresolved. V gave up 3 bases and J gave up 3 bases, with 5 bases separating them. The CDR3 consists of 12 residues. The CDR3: CASSFIYTEAFF. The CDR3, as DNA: TGTGCCAGCAGTTTTATATACACTGAAGCTTTCTTT.

The CDR3 nucleotides read TGTGCCACCAGCAGTGACAGGGGGCCCTCGGCGGCCAAAAACATTCAGTACTTC. Translating gives CATSSDRGPSAAKNIQYF. The V gene is TRBV15, the J gene TRBJ2-4; 10 bases match TRBD1. With V trimmed by 3 bases and J by 1 base, 9 bases remained unmatched. Per germline, CDR1 LNHNV and CDR2 YYDKDF (reference sequence). This CDR3 has 18 residues.